This record looks at one T cell receptor (beta chain) sequence and its context. V was pared by 0 bases and J by 9 bases, with 8 bases of the junction left unmatched. The CDR3 has 16 amino acids. Germline V lookup: CDR1 LNHNV, CDR2 YYDKDF (reference sequence). The data belong to a study of shared clonotypes between healthy human individuals. The method was immunoSEQ multiplex PCR; TCRdb's version includes in-frame clones alone and lacks a portion of them. The sample contains fewer than 2.5 million clones, approximately 93% of which appear only once. The gene calls are TRBV15 and TRBJ2-1; 10 bases align to TRBD2. Sequencing input: naive CD4+ T cells from PBMCs. Regarding subset: CD45RA+ positively selected. The source of this sequence is a man aged 18 to 29 in good health. Some clones in this sample may be carry-over from other donors' samples. CDR3 coding DNA: TGTGCCACCAGCAGAGAGAGAGCGGGAGGGCGTGGTGAGCAGTTCTTC. This gives the protein CATSRERAGGRGEQFF. Full variable domain (outside the CDR3, taken from reference TRBV15 and TRBJ2-1): DAMVIQNPRYQVTQFGKPVTLSCSQTLNHNVMYWYQQKSSQAPKLLFHYYDKDFNNEADTPDNFQSRRPNTSFCFLDIRSPGLGDTAMYLCATSRERAGGRGEQFFGPGTRLTVL.